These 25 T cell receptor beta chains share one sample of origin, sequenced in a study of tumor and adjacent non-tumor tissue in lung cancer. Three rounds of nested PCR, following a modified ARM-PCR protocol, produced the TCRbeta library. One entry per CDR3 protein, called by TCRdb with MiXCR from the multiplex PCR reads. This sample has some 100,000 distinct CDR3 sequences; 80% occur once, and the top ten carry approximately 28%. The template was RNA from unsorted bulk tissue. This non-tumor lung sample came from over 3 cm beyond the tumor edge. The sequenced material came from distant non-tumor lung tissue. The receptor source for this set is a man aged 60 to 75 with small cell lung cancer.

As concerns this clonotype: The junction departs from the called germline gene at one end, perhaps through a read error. CDR3 nucleotide sequence: TGTGCTAGCAGTTACTCGACAGGGGAGTACGGGCAGTACTTC. It encodes CASSYSTGEYGQYF. The rearrangement joins TRBV6-5 to TRBJ2-7; 8 nucleotides align to TRBD1. This CDR3 contains 14 residues. Germline V gene sequence: CDR1 MNHEY, CDR2 SVGAGI.

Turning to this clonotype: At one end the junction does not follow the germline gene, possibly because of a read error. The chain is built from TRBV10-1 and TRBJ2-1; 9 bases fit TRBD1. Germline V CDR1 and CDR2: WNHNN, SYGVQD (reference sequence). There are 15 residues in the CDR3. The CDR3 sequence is CSSSAEQGARPLQFF. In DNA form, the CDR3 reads TGCTCCAGCAGCGCCGAACAGGGGGCGCGGCCTCTGCAGTTCTTT.

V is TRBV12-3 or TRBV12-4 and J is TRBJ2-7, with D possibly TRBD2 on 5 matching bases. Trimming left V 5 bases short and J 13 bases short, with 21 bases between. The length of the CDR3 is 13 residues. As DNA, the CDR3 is TGTGCCAGCAGTCCCGGGGTTGCCTACGAACACTACTTC. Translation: CASSPGVAYEHYF.

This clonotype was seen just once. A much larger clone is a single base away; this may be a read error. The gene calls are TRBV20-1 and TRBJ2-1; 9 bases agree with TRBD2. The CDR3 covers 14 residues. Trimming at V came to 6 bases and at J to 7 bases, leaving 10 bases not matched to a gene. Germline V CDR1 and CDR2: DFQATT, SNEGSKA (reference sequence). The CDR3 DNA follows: TGCAGTGCCTATCCTAGCGGGATTCCAAATGAGCAGTTCTTC. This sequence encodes CSAYPSGIPNEQFF.

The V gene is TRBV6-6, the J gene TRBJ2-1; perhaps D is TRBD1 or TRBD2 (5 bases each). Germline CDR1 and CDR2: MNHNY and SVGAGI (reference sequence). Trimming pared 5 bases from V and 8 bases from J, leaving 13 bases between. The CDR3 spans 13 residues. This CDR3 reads CASSISGRDEQFF. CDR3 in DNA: TGTGCCAGCAGTATATCGGGGCGAGATGAGCAGTTCTTC.

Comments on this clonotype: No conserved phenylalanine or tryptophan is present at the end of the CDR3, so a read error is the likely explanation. Written as DNA, the CDR3 is TGTGCCAGCAGCCAAGATAGGCACGGACACTCTGGGGCCAACATCCTGACTATC. This translates into CASSQDRHGHSGANILTI. This rearrangement joins TRBV4-2 to TRBJ2-6, with D perhaps matching TRBD1 (5 bases). The CDR3 has 18 residues. Germline V gives CDR1 LGHNA, CDR2 YNFKEQ.

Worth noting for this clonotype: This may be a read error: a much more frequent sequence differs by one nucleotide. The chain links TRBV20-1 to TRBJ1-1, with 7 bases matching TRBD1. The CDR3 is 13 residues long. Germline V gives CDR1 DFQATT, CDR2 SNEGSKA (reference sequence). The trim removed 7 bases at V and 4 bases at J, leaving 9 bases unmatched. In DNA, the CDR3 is TGCAGTGGAACTAGACAGGGAAGCACTGAAGCTTTCTTT. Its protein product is CSGTRQGSTEAFF.

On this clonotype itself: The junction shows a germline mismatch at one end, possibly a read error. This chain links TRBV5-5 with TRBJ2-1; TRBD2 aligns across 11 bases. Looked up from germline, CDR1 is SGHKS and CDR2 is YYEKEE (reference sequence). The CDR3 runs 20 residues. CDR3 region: CASRPGTSGTLLTRENEHFF. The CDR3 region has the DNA TGTGCCAGCAGGCCTGGGACTAGCGGAACCCTTTTGACCCGGGAGAACGAGCACTTCTTC.

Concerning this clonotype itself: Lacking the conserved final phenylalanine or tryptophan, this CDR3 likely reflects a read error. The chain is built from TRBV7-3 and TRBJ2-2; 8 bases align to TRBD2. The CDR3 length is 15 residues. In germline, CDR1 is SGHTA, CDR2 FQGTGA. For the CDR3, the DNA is TGTGCCAGCAGCCGACTAGCGCATGACACTGGGGAGCTGTTTTCT. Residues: CASSRLAHDTGELFS.

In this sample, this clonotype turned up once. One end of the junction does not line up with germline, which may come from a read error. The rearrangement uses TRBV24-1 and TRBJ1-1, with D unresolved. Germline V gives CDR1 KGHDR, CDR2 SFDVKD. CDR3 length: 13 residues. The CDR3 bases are TGTGCCACCAGTTCCCCCGAGAACACTGTAGCTTTCTTT. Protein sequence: CATSSPENTVAFF.

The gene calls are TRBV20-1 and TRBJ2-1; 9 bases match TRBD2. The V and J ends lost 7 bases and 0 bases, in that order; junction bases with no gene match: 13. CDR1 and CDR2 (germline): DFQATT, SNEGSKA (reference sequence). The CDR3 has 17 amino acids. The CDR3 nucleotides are TGCAGTGTATTGGACAAGTCTAGCGGGACCTCCTACAATGAGCAGTTCTTC. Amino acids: CSVLDKSSGTSYNEQFF.

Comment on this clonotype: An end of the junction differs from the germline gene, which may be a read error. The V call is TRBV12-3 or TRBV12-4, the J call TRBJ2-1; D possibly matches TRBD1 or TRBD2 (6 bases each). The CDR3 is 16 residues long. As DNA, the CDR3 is TGTGCCAGCAGTCCCCTTCTATCGGGGGCCTATAATGAGCAGTTCTTC. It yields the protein CASSPLLSGAYNEQFF.

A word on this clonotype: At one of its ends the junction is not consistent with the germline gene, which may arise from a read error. CDR3 residues: CANRDRSHNSPLHF. CDR3 nucleotide sequence: TGTGCCAACAGAGATCGCTCCCATAATTCACCCCTCCACTTT. V usage is TRBV6-1 and J usage is TRBJ1-6; no clear D gene. The CDR3 length is 14 residues. Germline-derived CDR1 and CDR2 are MNHNS and SASEGT.

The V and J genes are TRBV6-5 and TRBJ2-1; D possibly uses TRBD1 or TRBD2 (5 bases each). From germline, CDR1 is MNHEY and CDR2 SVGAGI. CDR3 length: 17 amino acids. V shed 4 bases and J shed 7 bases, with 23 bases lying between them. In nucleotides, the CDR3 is TGTGCCAGCAGTTGCTCGATCTGGGGACCAGCGGAGAATGAGCAGTTCTTC. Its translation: CASSCSIWGPAENEQFF.

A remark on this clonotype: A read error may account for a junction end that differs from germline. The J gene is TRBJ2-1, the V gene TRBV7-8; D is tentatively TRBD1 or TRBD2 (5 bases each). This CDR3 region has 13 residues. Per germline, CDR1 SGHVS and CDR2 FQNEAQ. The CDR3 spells CAGSSLGDGEQCF. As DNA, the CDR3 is TGTGCCGGCAGCTCACTTGGGGACGGGGAGCAGTGCTTC.

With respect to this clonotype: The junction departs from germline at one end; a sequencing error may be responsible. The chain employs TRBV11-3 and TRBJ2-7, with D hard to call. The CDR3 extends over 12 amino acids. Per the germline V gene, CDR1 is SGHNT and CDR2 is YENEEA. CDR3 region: CTSSLAGYERYF. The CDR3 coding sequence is TGTACCAGCAGCTTAGCCGGGTACGAGCGGTACTTC.

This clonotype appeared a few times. In nucleotides, the CDR3 is TGCAGTGCTTCCGACAGCACTTACGAGCAGTACTTC. Encoded protein: CSASDSTYEQYF. The chain has TRBV20-1 and TRBJ2-7; TRBD1 is a possible D gene (5 bases). V was pared by 5 bases and J by 4 bases, with 12 bases between. Germline V CDR1 and CDR2: DFQATT, SNEGSKA (reference sequence). The CDR3 runs to 12 residues.

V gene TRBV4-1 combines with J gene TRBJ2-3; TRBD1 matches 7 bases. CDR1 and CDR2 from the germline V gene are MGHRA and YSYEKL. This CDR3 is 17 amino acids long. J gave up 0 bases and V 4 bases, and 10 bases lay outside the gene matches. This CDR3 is CASSRDGTVLSTDTQYF. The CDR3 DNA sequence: TGCGCCAGCAGCCGTGATGGGACAGTCCTTAGCACAGATACGCAGTATTTT.

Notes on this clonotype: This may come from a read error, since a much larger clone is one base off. CDR3: CVSSTGDRATDTQYF. The CDR3 coding sequence is TGTGTCAGCAGTACCGGAGACAGGGCCACAGATACGCAGTATTTT. The V and J genes are TRBV7-9 and TRBJ2-3; 7 bases map to TRBD1. The CDR3 has 15 residues. CDR1 SEHNR and CDR2 FQNEAQ come from the germline V gene (reference sequence).

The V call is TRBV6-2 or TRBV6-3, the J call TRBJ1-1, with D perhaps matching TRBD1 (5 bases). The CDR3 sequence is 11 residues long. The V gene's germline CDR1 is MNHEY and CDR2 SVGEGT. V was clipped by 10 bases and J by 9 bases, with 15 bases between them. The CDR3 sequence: CANLRGAKAFF. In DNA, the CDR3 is TGTGCCAACTTAAGAGGGGCTAAAGCTTTCTTT.

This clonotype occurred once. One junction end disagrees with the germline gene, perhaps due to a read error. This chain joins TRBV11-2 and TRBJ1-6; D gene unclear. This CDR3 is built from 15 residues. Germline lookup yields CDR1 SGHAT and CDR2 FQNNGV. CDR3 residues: CASILLHGHNSHLHF. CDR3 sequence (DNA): TGTGCCAGCATCTTACTGCACGGTCACAACTCACACCTCCACTTT. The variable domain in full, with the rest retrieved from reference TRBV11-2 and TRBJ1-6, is EAGVAQSPRYKIIEKRQSVAFWCNPISGHATLYWYQQILGQGPKLLIQFQNNGVVDDSQLPKDRFSAERLKGVDSTLKIQPAKLEDSAVYLCASILLHGHNSHLHFGNGTRLTVT.

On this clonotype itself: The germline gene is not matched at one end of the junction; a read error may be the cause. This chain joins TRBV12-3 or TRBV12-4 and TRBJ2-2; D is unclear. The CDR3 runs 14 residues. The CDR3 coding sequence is TGTGTCAGCAGTTTAGGGTCTGCTGGTGGGGAGCTGTTTTTT. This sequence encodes CVSSLGSAGGELFF.

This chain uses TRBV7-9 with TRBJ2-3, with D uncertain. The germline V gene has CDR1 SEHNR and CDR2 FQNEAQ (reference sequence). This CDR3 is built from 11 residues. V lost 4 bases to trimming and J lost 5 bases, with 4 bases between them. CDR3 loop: CASSSIDTQYF. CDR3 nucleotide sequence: TGTGCCAGCAGCTCAATAGATACGCAGTATTTT.

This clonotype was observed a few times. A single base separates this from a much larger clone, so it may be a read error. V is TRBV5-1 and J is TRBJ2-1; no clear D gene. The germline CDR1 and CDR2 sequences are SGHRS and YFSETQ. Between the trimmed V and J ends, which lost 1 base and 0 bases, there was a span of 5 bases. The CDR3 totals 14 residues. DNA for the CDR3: TGCGCCAGCAGCTTGCCAGACTCCTACAATGAGCAGTTCTTC. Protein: CASSLPDSYNEQFF.

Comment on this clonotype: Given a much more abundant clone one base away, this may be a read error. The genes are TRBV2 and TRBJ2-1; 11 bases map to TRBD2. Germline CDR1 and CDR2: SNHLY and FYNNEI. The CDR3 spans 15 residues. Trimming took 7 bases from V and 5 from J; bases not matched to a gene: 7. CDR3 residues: CASISGTSGHNEQFF. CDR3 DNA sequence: TGTGCCAGCATTTCCGGGACTAGCGGCCACAATGAGCAGTTCTTC.